Below are 32 T cell receptor beta chains sequenced from a single sample in a study of long-term antiretroviral therapy in people with HIV. With survey level as its setting, the immunoSEQ assay was v3.0. The method was immunoSEQ multiplex PCR; TCRdb's version includes in-frame clones alone and lacks a portion of them. The profile shows 20,000 to 25,000 clones, roughly 84% of them singletons. The source material was unsorted PBMCs, sampled less than 2.5 years after starting antiretroviral therapy. The receptors were sampled from a man aged 35 to 55 with HIV.

A single count supports this clone. The rearrangement joins TRBV18 to TRBJ2-3; 11 bases map to TRBD2. The ends lost 4 bases at V and 4 bases at J; junction bases unmatched: 13. The CDR3 has 18 amino acids. Germline CDR1 KGHSH, CDR2 LQKENI. In DNA, the CDR3 is TGTGCCAGCTCACAGCAGACTAGCGGGGCCCCCCTCTCAGATACGCAGTATTTT. Amino acid sequence: CASSQQTSGAPLSDTQYF. Full variable domain (rest looked up from reference TRBV18 and TRBJ2-3): NAGVMQNPRHLVRRRGQEARLRCSPMKGHSHVYWYRQLPEEGLKFMVYLQKENIIDESGMPKERFSAEFPKEGPSILRIQQVVRGDSAAYFCASSQQTSGAPLSDTQYFGPGTRLTVL.

This clone has a single count. The V and J genes are TRBV27 and TRBJ1-1; TRBD1 agrees at 9 bases. The CDR3 runs to 14 residues. The V and J ends lost 10 bases and 0 bases, in that order; junction bases with no gene match: 6. From germline, CDR1 is MNHEY and CDR2 SMNVEV (reference sequence). CDR3 DNA: TGTGCCACAAGGACAGGGGTTATGAACACTGAAGCTTTCTTT. The encoded protein is CATRTGVMNTEAFF.

This clone appeared a few times. The rearrangement joins TRBV6-5 to TRBJ1-3; D uncertain. Trimming removed 4 bases from V and 3 bases from J, with 13 bases in between. This CDR3 is built from 15 residues. The germline CDR1 and CDR2 sequences are MNHEY and SVGAGI. The CDR3 sequence: CASSLSRADGNTIYF. The CDR3 nucleotides are TGTGCCAGCAGTTTGTCGAGGGCTGATGGAAACACCATATATTTT.

This clone was picked up a small number of times. In nucleotides, the CDR3 is TGTGCCAGTAGTATCGGTTCGGGGAGCAATCAGCCCCAGCATTTT. Encoded protein: CASSIGSGSNQPQHF. The V call is TRBV19, the J call TRBJ1-5, with no clear D. V was shortened by 3 bases and J by 1 base, with 10 bases between the two germline ends. CDR1 is LNHDA and CDR2 is SQIVND in the germline V gene (reference sequence). The CDR3 runs to 15 residues.

This sequence joins TRBV10-3 and TRBJ2-7; the D gene is possibly TRBD2 (5 bases). CDR1 ENHRY and CDR2 SYGVKD come from the germline V gene. V was trimmed by 8 bases and J by 5 bases, leaving 22 bases between them. This CDR3 comprises 15 residues. As DNA, the CDR3 is TGTGCCATCGCCCTTTTATCCACTAGTTTTGACGAGCAGTACTTC. It encodes CAIALLSTSFDEQYF.

This chain connects TRBV5-1 to TRBJ2-2; D is unresolved. V was clipped by 4 bases and J by 5 bases, with 12 bases between them. Germline V gives CDR1 SGHRS, CDR2 YFSETQ. This CDR3 has 14 residues. CDR3 residues: CASSPAPFTGELFF. CDR3 DNA: TGCGCCAGCAGCCCGGCCCCGTTTACCGGGGAGCTGTTTTTT.

This clone was seen a few times. The chain uses TRBV10-2 and TRBJ2-7; TRBD2 might be the D (6 bases). The CDR3 is 16 amino acids. Per germline, CDR1 WSHSY and CDR2 SAAADI. V gave up 2 bases and J gave up 5 bases, with 19 bases separating them. In DNA form, the CDR3 reads TGCGCCAGCAGTGAGCCGCGTCCCCCTAGCGTCGACGAGCAGTACTTC. Amino acid sequence: CASSEPRPPSVDEQYF.

CDR3 sequence (DNA): TGTGCCAGCAGCTTCCCTCCGGGACAGCAGTACCATGAGCAGTTCTTC. Protein product: CASSFPPGQQYHEQFF. The V call is TRBV5-4, the J call TRBJ2-1; 7 positions agree with TRBD1. V lost 2 bases, J lost 8 bases, and 13 bases stayed unmatched. The CDR3 covers 16 residues. Germline V gene lookup returns CDR1 SGHNT and CDR2 YYREEE (reference sequence).

This chain uses TRBV19 with TRBJ1-1; D is perhaps TRBD1 (5 bases). Germline CDR1 is LNHDA and CDR2 is SQIVND (reference sequence). The length of the CDR3 is 16 residues. V was pared by 3 bases and J by 3 bases, with 17 bases between. CDR3 residues: CASSIFGEGRDTEAFF. CDR3 in DNA: TGTGCCAGTAGTATTTTTGGGGAGGGGAGGGACACTGAAGCTTTCTTT.

CDR3 sequence: CASIPLVGQGYQPQHF. The CDR3 nucleotides read TGTGCCAGCATTCCTCTCGTGGGACAGGGATATCAGCCCCAGCATTTT. The V and J genes are TRBV28 and TRBJ1-5; 9 nucleotides align to TRBD1. V was pared by 7 bases and J by 5 bases, with 12 bases of the junction left unmatched. The germline gives CDR1 MDHEN, CDR2 SYDVKM. CDR3 length: 16 residues.

V and J are TRBV11-1 and TRBJ2-3, with TRBD2 identical over 14 bases. This CDR3 has 17 amino acids. Germline assignment: CDR1 SGHAT and CDR2 FQDESV (reference sequence). Trimming at V came to 5 bases and at J to 6 bases, leaving 10 bases not matched to a gene. The CDR3 coding sequence is TGTGCCAGCAGCACTTATCGGACTAGCGGGGGGCGTGATACGCAGTATTTT. Translating gives CASSTYRTSGGRDTQYF.

CDR3 coding DNA: TGTGCCAGCAGTTACTCGGGGAATGGCTACACCTTC. Protein sequence: CASSYSGNGYTF. The rearrangement uses TRBV6-5 and TRBJ1-2; no firm D call. Trimming left V 0 bases short and J 6 bases short, with 5 bases between. The CDR3 has 12 residues. Germline V CDR1 and CDR2: MNHEY, SVGAGI.

In this sample, this clone is medium-sized (0.01 to 0.1%). V is TRBV19 and J is TRBJ1-2; D is undetermined. Germline assignment: CDR1 LNHDA and CDR2 SQIVND (reference sequence). V dropped 7 bases and J dropped 1 base, with 16 bases sitting between them. CDR3 length: 15 amino acids. CDR3 protein: CASNEEADFNYGYTF. CDR3 coding DNA: TGTGCCAGTAACGAGGAGGCAGATTTTAACTATGGCTACACCTTC.

The gene calls are TRBV6-4 and TRBJ2-3, with 7 nucleotides matching TRBD1. Trimming removed 8 bases from V and 6 bases from J; junction bases left unmatched: 17. The CDR3 spans 16 residues. The germline CDR1 and CDR2 sequences are MRHNA and SNTAGT. In nucleotides, the CDR3 is TGTGCCAGCGCCTCGCGGTCAGGGGGTTCTGGGGATACGCAGTATTTT. This sequence encodes CASASRSGGSGDTQYF.

This clone occurred a few times. The genes are TRBV5-8 and TRBJ1-5; possibly TRBD1 for D (5 bases). Trimming shortened V by 5 bases and J by 4 bases, and 16 bases separated the two germline ends. The CDR3 runs to 15 residues. Germline V gene sequence: CDR1 SGHTS, CDR2 YDEGEE. The CDR3 DNA reads TGTGCCAGCAGAGTTGGGGACCTCGTTAATCAGCCCCAGCATTTT. Translating it yields CASRVGDLVNQPQHF.

This chain links TRBV6-1 with TRBJ1-2; D not resolved. Germline V gene lookup returns CDR1 MNHNS and CDR2 SASEGT. Trimming removed 1 base at V and 4 bases at J, with 4 bases between. The CDR3 length is 12 residues. The CDR3 DNA reads as TGTGCCAGCAGTGAAGGCCTCTATGGCTACACCTTC. This sequence encodes CASSEGLYGYTF.

The chain combines TRBV9 with TRBJ2-7, with 13 bases aligning to TRBD2. Germline V gives CDR1 SGDLS, CDR2 YYNGEE. J was trimmed by 7 bases and V by 3 bases; bases with no gene match: 7. This CDR3 has 15 amino acids. The CDR3 DNA is TGTGCCAGCAGCGCGACTAGCGGGGGGCTTGGGGAGCAGTACTTC. This encodes CASSATSGGLGEQYF.

This clone showed up just a few times. The chain combines TRBV6-6 with TRBJ1-5; D is undetermined. The CDR3 is 13 residues long. V shed 6 bases and J shed 2 bases, with 8 bases lying between them. Germline V gene data show CDR1 as MNHNY and CDR2 as SVGAGI (reference sequence). CDR3 bases: TGTGCCAGCAGGGACGTTGGCAATCAGCCCCAGCATTTT. It specifies CASRDVGNQPQHF.

In this sample, this clone turned up a few times. The J gene is TRBJ2-7, the V gene TRBV4-2; D remains unclear. Germline loops: CDR1 LGHNA, CDR2 YNFKEQ. The germline V and J ends were trimmed by 5 bases and 9 bases, with 14 bases remaining between them. The length of the CDR3 is 12 residues. The CDR3 reads CASSDVGVGQYF. In DNA, the CDR3 is TGTGCCAGCAGCGACGTTGGGGTCGGGCAGTACTTC.

Concerning this clone itself: A read error may produce the germline difference seen at one junction end. This chain connects TRBV7-2 to TRBJ2-7; tentative D call: TRBD2 (7 bases). The germline gives CDR1 SGHTA, CDR2 FQGNSA. The CDR3 has 15 amino acids. This CDR3 is CASTKGGTPPYEQYF. CDR3 DNA sequence: TGTGCCAGCACCAAGGGGGGGACACCACCCTATGAGCAGTACTTC.

The chain joins TRBV6-5 to TRBJ2-1; D is possibly TRBD2 (6 bases). The CDR3 sequence is 15 residues long. Per the germline V gene, CDR1 is MNHEY and CDR2 is SVGAGI. V was shortened by 6 bases and J by 1 base, with 13 bases between the two germline ends. The CDR3 DNA reads TGTGCCAGCAGCCGAAGTAGCGGTTCCTACAATGAGCAGTTCTTC. As protein: CASSRSSGSYNEQFF.

The rearrangement links TRBV2 to TRBJ2-7, with 10 bases fitting TRBD2. Germline CDR1 SNHLY, CDR2 FYNNEI. Losses at the gene ends were 4 bases for V and 2 bases for J; bases not matched to a gene: 5. The CDR3 is 15 residues long. This chain's CDR3 is CASSATSGHPYEQYF. CDR3 bases: TGTGCCAGCAGTGCGACTAGCGGGCACCCCTACGAGCAGTACTTC.

V is TRBV5-1 and J is TRBJ1-2; maybe TRBD1 (6 bases). V lost 2 bases, J lost 6 bases, and 14 bases lay in between. In germline, CDR1 is SGHRS, CDR2 YFSETQ. The CDR3 contains 14 residues. The CDR3 DNA is TGCGCCAGCAGCTTAGACGTCCCAGGGGATGGCTACACCTTC. This encodes CASSLDVPGDGYTF.

Only one count was recorded for this clone. The CDR3 DNA sequence: TGTGCCAGCAGCTTATATGCTTACTCCTACGAGCAGTACTTC. It yields the protein CASSLYAYSYEQYF. The J gene is TRBJ2-7, the V gene TRBV7-9; D uncertain. The CDR3 runs to 14 residues. V lost 2 bases to trimming and J lost 0 bases, with 8 bases between them. Per germline, CDR1 SEHNR and CDR2 FQNEAQ (reference sequence).

The chain carries TRBV5-1 and TRBJ2-7; 9 nucleotides match TRBD1. The V segment lost 4 bases and the J segment 0 bases; nucleotides outside the gene matches: 8. The CDR3 loop spans 16 amino acids. CDR1 SGHRS and CDR2 YFSETQ come from the germline V gene. CDR3 sequence (DNA): TGCGCCAGCAGCGAAGGACAGGGGTTTGACTCCTACGAGCAGTACTTC. Its translation: CASSEGQGFDSYEQYF.

This chain joins TRBV29-1 and TRBJ2-5; a weak D match, TRBD2 (6 bases). The germline CDR1 and CDR2 sequences are SQVTM and ANQGSEA. The CDR3 loop spans 13 amino acids. V was clipped by 5 bases and J by 5 bases, with 15 bases between them. Here the CDR3 DNA reads TGCAGCGTTTCCCCGGGACTTTTGGAGACCCAGTACTTC. Translated: CSVSPGLLETQYF.

This sequence joins TRBV12-5 and TRBJ2-5, with D possibly matching TRBD2 (5 bases). Trimming stripped 4 bases from V and 2 bases from J, with 8 bases between. Germline V gives CDR1 LGHNT, CDR2 FRNRAP. This CDR3 is 13 amino acids long. The CDR3 sequence: CASGSGSQETQYF. DNA for the CDR3: TGTGCTAGTGGTTCGGGAAGTCAAGAGACCCAGTACTTC.

This clone was found a few times. The J gene is TRBJ2-3, the V gene TRBV10-1, with TRBD2 identical over 8 bases. The V segment lost 3 bases and the J segment 3 bases; nucleotides outside the gene matches: 2. Germline V gene sequence: CDR1 WNHNN, CDR2 SYGVQD (reference sequence). The CDR3 contains 14 residues. CDR3: CASSDRGGTDTQYF. CDR3 DNA sequence: TGCGCCAGCAGTGACCGGGGGGGAACAGATACGCAGTATTTT.

The chain links TRBV18 to TRBJ2-7; D unclear. The V gene lost 3 bases and the J gene lost 0 bases, with 15 bases spanning the gap. Germline V gene lookup returns CDR1 KGHSH and CDR2 LQKENI. CDR3 length equals 16 residues. CDR3 sequence (DNA): TGTGCCAGCTCACCCCTCATCGCCCTCAGCTCCTACGAGCAGTACTTC. Amino acids: CASSPLIALSSYEQYF.

The chain is built from TRBV6-5 and TRBJ1-3, with D unclear. From germline, CDR1 is MNHEY and CDR2 SVGAGI. Trimming took off 4 bases at V and 0 bases at J, with 10 bases between the two ends. This CDR3 has 15 residues. The CDR3 nucleotides are TGTGCCAGCAGTTCCACAGCAACCTCTGGAAACACCATATATTTT. This sequence encodes CASSSTATSGNTIYF.

This chain uses TRBV6-1 with TRBJ2-7; 11 nucleotides align to TRBD2. This CDR3 is 14 amino acids long. Germline CDR1 reads MNHNS; CDR2 reads SASEGT. The trim removed 5 bases at V and 4 bases at J, leaving 4 bases unmatched. The CDR3 spells CASSLASGGYEQYF. CDR3 in DNA: TGTGCCAGCAGTCTGGCTAGCGGGGGGTACGAGCAGTACTTC.

The CDR3 spells CSVAVPGQGMGTEAFF. CDR3 DNA: TGCAGCGTGGCTGTCCCGGGACAGGGAATGGGCACTGAAGCTTTCTTT. The genes are TRBV29-1 and TRBJ1-1, with 9 bases identical to TRBD1. Germline V gene sequence: CDR1 SQVTM, CDR2 ANQGSEA. The trim removed 6 bases at V and 4 bases at J, leaving 15 bases unmatched. The CDR3 sequence is 16 residues long.